This T cell receptor beta chain appears in the sequencing data of a study of OX40 agonist ivuxolimab in advanced cancers. Across the study: Three dose-escalation patients had partial responses: one with hepatocellular carcinoma and two with cutaneous melanoma.

V lost 5 bases to trimming and J lost 1 base, with 10 bases between them. The CDR3 sequence is 14 residues long. The germline CDR1 and CDR2 sequences are SGHTS and YDEGEE. Clones were read by immunoSEQ multiplex PCR, and TCRdb kept only the in-frame ones, dropping some. This sample has some 73,000 clones, with about 88% found just once. This TCR was recovered from an adult with an advanced solid tumor such as melanoma, head and neck, liver or kidney cancer. The sequences come from CD4+ or CD8+ T cells sorted from blood, collected in a trial of the OX40 agonist ivuxolimab. V usage is TRBV5-8 and J usage is TRBJ2-1, with D tentatively TRBD1 or TRBD2 (5 bases each). CDR3 DNA: TGTGCCAGCAGTCTAGGGGAGTCCTACAATGAGCAGTTCTTC. It encodes CASSLGESYNEQFF.